These T cell receptor beta chains were read from a single sample in a study of blood T cell repertoires in COVID-19. Measured with immunoSEQ multiplex PCR; TCRdb has only the in-frame clones, and not every one. The table has hundreds of thousands of clones, 75% to 85% seen once; the top ten hold approximately 5.1%. The sample consisted of peripheral blood. These TCRs come from a man aged 45-65 years with active or convalescent COVID-19. Both conserved end residues are part of each CDR3. The order of the fields is J gene, V gene, CDR3 protein.

>TRBJ2-3|TRBV5-1
CASSPVAGGITDTQYF
>TRBJ2-1|TRBV15
CATSRASPFVSSEQFF
>TRBJ1-4|TRBV3-1/TRBV3-2
CASSQKPGQPEKLFF
>TRBJ2-3|TRBV2
CASSLLAVGTDTQYF
>TRBJ2-5|TRBV19
CASSLAGALQETQYF
>TRBJ2-7|TRBV30
CAWTQGYEQYF
>TRBJ1-4|TRBV24-1
CATSDRTGTGDEKLFF
>TRBJ1-1|TRBV19
CASLDRFTLQGTEAFF
>TRBJ2-1|TRBV24-1
CATSESPSLGVFREQFF
>TRBJ1-2|TRBV2
CASSEKGGYGYTF
>TRBJ1-6|TRBV4-3
CASSQYLSDSPLHF
>TRBJ2-7|TRBV15
CATSPRAGGAYEQYF
>TRBJ2-7|TRBV28
CASSFQGPYEQYF
>TRBJ1-4|TRBV2
CASRPGQSNEKLFF
>TRBJ1-3|TRBV29-1
CSVEPQGSSGNTIYF
>TRBJ1-1|TRBV7-2
CASTSGEGLSSEAFF
>TRBJ2-7|TRBV6-6
CASSYSPKGSAYEQYF
>TRBJ2-1|TRBV7-3
CASSSASGSWNEQFF
>TRBJ1-1|TRBV28
CASSLPQGVNTEAFF
>TRBJ1-2|TRBV11-2
CASSSSRGSDYGYTF
>TRBJ2-1|TRBV19
CASSVPPGGASSYNEQFF
>TRBJ2-3|TRBV4-1
CASSHRDRGISDTQYF
>TRBJ1-2|TRBV5-1
CASSFLRGPRDGYTF
>TRBJ1-1|TRBV19
CAIKTAMNTEAFF
>TRBJ1-2|TRBV28
CATGLGPYGYTF
>TRBJ1-2|TRBV6-5
CASSYSAGRVGYGYTF
>TRBJ2-3|TRBV25-1
CASSEGGAGKGDTQYF
>TRBJ1-4|TRBV3-1/TRBV3-2
CASRKGQFNEKLFF
>TRBJ1-5|TRBV27
CASSSGLLNQPQHF
>TRBJ2-3|TRBV28
CASASGRSSTDTQYF
>TRBJ2-1|TRBV30
CAWSRYVAGPNEQFF
>TRBJ2-5|TRBV29-1
CSVEEGLEDRGETQYF
>TRBJ1-5|TRBV30
CAWSHGRGQGASNQPQHF
>TRBJ2-3|TRBV30
CALSNFGDTQYF
>TRBJ2-3|TRBV7-2
CASSSGLAETQYF
>TRBJ2-3|TRBV18
CASSPQGALSTDTQYF
>TRBJ2-5|TRBV7-9
CASRLGEYGTEKETQYF
>TRBJ2-2|TRBV5-4
CASSPGTGFTGELFF
>TRBJ2-7|TRBV19
CASSSRKGSTGPGEQYF
>TRBJ2-3|TRBV7-9
CASSFQPAGGDTQYF
>TRBJ2-7|TRBV20-1
CSASSLAGGSYEQYF
>TRBJ1-6|TRBV28
CASKGGGYNSPLHF
>TRBJ2-1|TRBV5-1
CASSLGQTSYNEQFF
>TRBJ2-1|TRBV29-1
CSSGLEIGVYNEQFF
>TRBJ2-3|TRBV2
CASIIAGERADTQYF
>TRBJ1-5|TRBV18
CASSPNRGGGSNQPQHF
>TRBJ1-6|TRBV5-1
CASSLRDPGVNSPLHF
>TRBJ1-6|TRBV9
CASSVQGQNSPLHF
>TRBJ2-7|TRBV4-2
CASSQDISRSYEQYF